A single TCR beta chain is shown here with its context. Its antigen is still unknown. Both 60 Vbeta primers and 13 Jbeta primers went into the PCR. Libraries were prepared by immunoSEQ multiplex PCR; TCRdb keeps only in-frame clonotypes and omits some of them. The top ten clones hold under 25% of a sample with 55,000 to 80,000 clones, approximately 82% of them seen once. The sample is drawn from a study of cytomegalovirus exposure and HLA in healthy donors. Study results and limitations: The study assumed roughly uniform donor sequencing depth for presence/absence analyses.

The CDR3 is made up of 13 amino acids. Trimming took off 0 bases at V and 5 bases at J, with 6 bases between the two ends. Per germline, CDR1 SGHNT and CDR2 YYREEE (reference sequence). The rearrangement links TRBV5-4 to TRBJ1-5; D is ambiguous. The sequence came from a woman aged 40 to 50 in good health and CMV-seropositive. The sequencing sample was made of PBMCs. CDR3 amino acids: CASSLGGDQPQHF. DNA of the CDR3: TGTGCCAGCAGCTTGGGAGGCGATCAGCCCCAGCATTTT.